This paragraph reports one T cell receptor (beta chain). Sequencing used immunoSEQ multiplex PCR; TCRdb keeps in-frame clones, though not all of them. In the table there are roughly 480,000 clones, roughly 85% of which are singletons. Germline V gives CDR1 SGHRS, CDR2 YFSETQ. V trimming: 3 bases; J trimming: 5 bases; junction bases outside the gene matches: 6. The CDR3 contains 14 residues. This entry belongs to a study of shared clonotypes between healthy human individuals. The chain employs TRBV5-1 and TRBJ2-7, with 9 bases aligning to TRBD2. The sample was PBMCs. The TCR comes from a middle-aged woman in good health. Some clones in this sample may be carry-over from other donors' samples. In DNA, the CDR3 is TGCGCCAGCAGCTCGGGAATAGCGGGAGACGAGCAGTACTTC. Translating gives CASSSGIAGDEQYF. The variable domain in full, completed from reference TRBV5-1 and TRBJ2-7, reads KAGVTQTPRYLIKTRGQQVTLSCSPISGHRSVSWYQQTPGQGLQFLFEYFSETQRNKGNFPGRFSGRQFSNSRSEMNVSTLELGDSALYLCASSSGIAGDEQYFGPGTRLTVT.